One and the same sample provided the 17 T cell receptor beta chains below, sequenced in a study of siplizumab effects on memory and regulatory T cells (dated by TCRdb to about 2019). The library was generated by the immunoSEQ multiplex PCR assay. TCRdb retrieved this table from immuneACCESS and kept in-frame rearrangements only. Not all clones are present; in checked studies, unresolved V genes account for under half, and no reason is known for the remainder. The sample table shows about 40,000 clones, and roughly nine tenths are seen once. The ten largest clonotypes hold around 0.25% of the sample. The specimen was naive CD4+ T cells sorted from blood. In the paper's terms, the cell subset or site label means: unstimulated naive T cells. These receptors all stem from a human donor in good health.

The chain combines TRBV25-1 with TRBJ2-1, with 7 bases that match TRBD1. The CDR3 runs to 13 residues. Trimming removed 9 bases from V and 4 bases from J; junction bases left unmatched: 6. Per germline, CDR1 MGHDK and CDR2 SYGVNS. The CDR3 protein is CASTRDRYNEQFF. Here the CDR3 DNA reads TGTGCCAGTACGAGGGACAGATACAATGAGCAGTTCTTC.

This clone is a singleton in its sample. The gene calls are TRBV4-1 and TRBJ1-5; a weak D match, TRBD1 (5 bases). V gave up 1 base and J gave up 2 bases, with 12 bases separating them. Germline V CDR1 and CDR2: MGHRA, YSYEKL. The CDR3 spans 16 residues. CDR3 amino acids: CASSQGGVRGNQPQHF. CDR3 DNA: TGCGCCAGCAGCCAAGGGGGGGTGAGAGGCAATCAGCCCCAGCATTTT.

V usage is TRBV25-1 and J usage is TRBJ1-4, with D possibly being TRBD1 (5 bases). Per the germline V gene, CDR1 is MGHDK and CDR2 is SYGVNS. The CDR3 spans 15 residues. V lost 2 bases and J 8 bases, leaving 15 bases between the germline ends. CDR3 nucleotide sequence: TGTGCCAGCAGTGAAGTCAGGGCGGTAAAAGAAAAACTGTTTTTT. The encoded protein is CASSEVRAVKEKLFF.

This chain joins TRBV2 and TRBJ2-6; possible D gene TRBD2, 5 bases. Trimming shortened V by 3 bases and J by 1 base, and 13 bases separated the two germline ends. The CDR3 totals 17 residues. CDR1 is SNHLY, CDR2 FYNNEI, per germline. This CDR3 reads CASSERGLTSGANVLTF. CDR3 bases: TGTGCCAGCAGTGAGAGAGGGCTGACTTCTGGGGCCAACGTCCTGACTTTC.

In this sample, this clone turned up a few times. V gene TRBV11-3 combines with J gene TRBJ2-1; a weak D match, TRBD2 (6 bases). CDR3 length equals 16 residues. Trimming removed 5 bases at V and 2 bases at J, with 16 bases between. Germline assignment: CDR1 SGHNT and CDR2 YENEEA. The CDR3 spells CASSLHRGITYNEQFF. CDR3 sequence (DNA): TGTGCCAGCAGCCTCCACCGGGGGATCACCTACAATGAGCAGTTCTTC.

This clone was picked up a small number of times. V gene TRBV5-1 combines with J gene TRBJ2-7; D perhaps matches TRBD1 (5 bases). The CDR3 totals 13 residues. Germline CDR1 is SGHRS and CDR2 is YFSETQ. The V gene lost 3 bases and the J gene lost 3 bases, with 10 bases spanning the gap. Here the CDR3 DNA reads TGCGCCAGCAGCTCGGACACTTTCTACGAGCAGTACTTC. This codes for CASSSDTFYEQYF.

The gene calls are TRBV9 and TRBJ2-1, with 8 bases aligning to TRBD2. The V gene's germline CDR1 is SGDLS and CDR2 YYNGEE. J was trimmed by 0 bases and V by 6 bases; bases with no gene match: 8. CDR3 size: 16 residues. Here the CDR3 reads CASTRIAGSSYNEQFF. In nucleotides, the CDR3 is TGTGCCAGCACTCGTATAGCGGGGAGCTCCTACAATGAGCAGTTCTTC.

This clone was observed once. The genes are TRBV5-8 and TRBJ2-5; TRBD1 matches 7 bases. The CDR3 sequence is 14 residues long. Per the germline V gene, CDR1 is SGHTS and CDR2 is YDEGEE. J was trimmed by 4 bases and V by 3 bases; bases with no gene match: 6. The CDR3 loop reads CASSSAGTAETQYF. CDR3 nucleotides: TGTGCCAGCAGCTCTGCCGGGACAGCAGAGACCCAGTACTTC.

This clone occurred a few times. The CDR3 is CASSSAGAGYGYTF. CDR3 coding DNA: TGTGCCAGCAGTTCGGCGGGGGCCGGCTATGGCTACACCTTC. The chain has TRBV2 and TRBJ1-2, with TRBD1 as a possible D gene (6 bases). The CDR3 is 14 residues long. V was clipped by 5 bases and J by 4 bases, with 14 bases between them. Germline V gene lookup returns CDR1 SNHLY and CDR2 FYNNEI.

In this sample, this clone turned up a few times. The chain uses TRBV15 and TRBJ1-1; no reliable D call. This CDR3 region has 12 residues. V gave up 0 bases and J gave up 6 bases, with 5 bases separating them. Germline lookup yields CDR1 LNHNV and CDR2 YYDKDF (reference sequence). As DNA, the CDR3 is TGTGCCACCAGCAGAGATTATGCTGAAGCTTTCTTT. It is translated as CATSRDYAEAFF.

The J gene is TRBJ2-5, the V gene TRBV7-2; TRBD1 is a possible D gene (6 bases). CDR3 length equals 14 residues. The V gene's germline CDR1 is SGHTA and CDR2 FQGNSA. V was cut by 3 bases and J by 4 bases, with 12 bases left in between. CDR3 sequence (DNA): TGTGCCAGCAGCTTTCAACAGGGAAGAGAGACCCAGTACTTC. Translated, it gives CASSFQQGRETQYF. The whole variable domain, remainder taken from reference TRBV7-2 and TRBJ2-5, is GAGVSQSPSNKVTEKGKDVELRCDPISGHTALYWYRQSLGQGLEFLIYFQGNSAPDKSGLPSDRFSAERTGGSVSTLTIQRTQQEDSAVYLCASSFQQGRETQYFGPGTRLLVL.

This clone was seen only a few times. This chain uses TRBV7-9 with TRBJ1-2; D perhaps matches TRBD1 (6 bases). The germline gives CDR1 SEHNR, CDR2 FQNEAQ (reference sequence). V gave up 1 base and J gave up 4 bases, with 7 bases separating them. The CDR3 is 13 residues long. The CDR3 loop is CASSLDRAYGYTF. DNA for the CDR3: TGTGCCAGCAGCTTAGACAGGGCCTATGGCTACACCTTC.

The CDR3 spells CASSSGLSYEQYF. The CDR3 region has the DNA TGTGCCAGCAGCTCTGGACTGTCCTACGAGCAGTACTTC. This rearrangement joins TRBV11-2 to TRBJ2-7, with D possibly TRBD2 on 5 matching bases. Germline V CDR1 and CDR2: SGHAT, FQNNGV. The V end lost 4 bases, the J end lost 1 base, and 8 bases lay between the germline ends. CDR3 length: 13 amino acids.

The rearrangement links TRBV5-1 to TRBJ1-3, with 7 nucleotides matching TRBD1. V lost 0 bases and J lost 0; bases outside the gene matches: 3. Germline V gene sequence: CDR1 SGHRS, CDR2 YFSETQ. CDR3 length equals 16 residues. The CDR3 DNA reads TGCGCCAGCAGCTTGGGGGACAGCAACTCTGGAAACACCATATATTTT. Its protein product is CASSLGDSNSGNTIYF.

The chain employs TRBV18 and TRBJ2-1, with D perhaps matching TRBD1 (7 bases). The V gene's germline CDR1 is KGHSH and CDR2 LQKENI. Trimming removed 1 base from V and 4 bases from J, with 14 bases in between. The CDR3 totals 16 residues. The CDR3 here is CASSPLVRGVYNEQFF. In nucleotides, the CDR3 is TGTGCCAGCTCACCACTAGTCAGGGGGGTATACAATGAGCAGTTCTTC. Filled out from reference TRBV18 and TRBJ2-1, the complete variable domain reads NAGVMQNPRHLVRRRGQEARLRCSPMKGHSHVYWYRQLPEEGLKFMVYLQKENIIDESGMPKERFSAEFPKEGPSILRIQQVVRGDSAAYFCASSPLVRGVYNEQFFGPGTRLTVL.

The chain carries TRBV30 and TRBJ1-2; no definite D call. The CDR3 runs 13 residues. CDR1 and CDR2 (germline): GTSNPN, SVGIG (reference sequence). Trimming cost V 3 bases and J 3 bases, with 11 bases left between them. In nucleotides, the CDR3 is TGTGCCTGGAGAAGCGGCCGCGACTATGGCTACACCTTC. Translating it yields CAWRSGRDYGYTF.

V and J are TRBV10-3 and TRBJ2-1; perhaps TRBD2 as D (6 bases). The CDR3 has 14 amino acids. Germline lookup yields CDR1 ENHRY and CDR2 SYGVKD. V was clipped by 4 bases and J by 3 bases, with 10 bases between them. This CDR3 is CAISGLDYYNEQFF. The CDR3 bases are TGTGCCATCAGTGGCCTGGACTACTACAATGAGCAGTTCTTC.